A selection of T cell receptor beta chains follows, all from one sample in a study of type 1 and type 2 diabetes patients. TCRdb itself ran the multiplex PCR reads through MiXCR, one entry per CDR3 protein. Of 270,000 or so distinct CDR3 sequences listed, more than 45% were seen once; the top ten hold roughly an eighth. Sequenced sample: peripheral blood mononuclear cells (PBMCs). The receptors originated from a man aged 18 to 30 with type 2 diabetes. Each CDR3 is given with its conserved first and last residue. Each record gives: V gene, J gene, D gene, clone size, CDR3 length, CDR3 protein, CDR3 DNA. A D gene is named only where the DNA matches it firmly. Rows may omit the clone size; those that give it use once, few, many or a size class.

TRBV13	TRBJ1-2	-	-	17	CASSPGMATGIAYGYTF	TGTGCCAGCAGCCCAGGGATGGCGACAGGAATTGCCTATGGCTACACCTTC
TRBV19	TRBJ2-2	TRBD1	-	14	CASLRGLYSGELLF	TGCGCCAGTCTCAGGGGGCTTTACTCCGGGGAGCTGCTTTTT
TRBV10-3	TRBJ1-1	-	many	14	CAISDVSGNTEAFF	TGTGCCATCAGTGATGTATCAGGGAACACTGAAGCTTTCTTT
TRBV6-5	TRBJ2-1	-	few	16	CASSYSTRPRRDEQFF	TGTGCCAGCAGTTATTCGACGAGGCCGCGGAGGGATGAGCAGTTCTTC
TRBV15	TRBJ1-1	-	-	14	CATSRPWGNTEAFF	TGTGCCACCAGCAGACCTTGGGGGAACACTGAAGCTTTCTTT
TRBV20-1	TRBJ1-1	-	-	11	CSARVGTEAFF	TGCAGTGCTAGAGTGGGCACTGAAGCTTTCTTT
TRBV7-8	TRBJ2-3	TRBD2	-	15	CASSFLAGEADTQYF	TGTGCCAGCAGCTTCTTAGCGGGAGAGGCAGATACGCAGTATTTT
TRBV19	TRBJ1-6	-	few	18	CASSTQGPGTSYNSPLHF	TGTGCCAGTAGTACCCAAGGCCCAGGAACGTCCTATAATTCACCCCTCCACTTT
TRBV11-2	TRBJ2-5	-	-	14	CASSLEGLRETQYF	TGTGCCAGCAGCTTAGAGGGTCTTCGGGAGACCCAGTACTTC
TRBV6-1	TRBJ2-7	-	-	12	CASRLTVSEQYF	TGTGCCAGCAGGCTAACTGTCTCCGAGCAGTACTTC
TRBV7-3	TRBJ2-7	TRBD1	-	15	CASSLSPGQGNEQYF	TGTGCCAGCAGCTTATCCCCGGGACAGGGGAACGAGCAGTACTTC
TRBV28	TRBJ2-2	-	few	15	CASSFLQGGTGELFF	TGTGCCAGCAGTTTCCTTCAGGGTGGCACCGGGGAGCTGTTTTTT
TRBV2	TRBJ2-1	TRBD2	-	16	CASRGTSGNALDEQFF	TGTGCCAGCAGGGGGACTAGCGGGAATGCTTTGGATGAGCAGTTCTTC
TRBV19	TRBJ1-5	TRBD1	-	14	CASWGDRDNQPQHF	TGTGCCAGTTGGGGGGACAGGGACAATCAGCCCCAGCATTTT
TRBV27	TRBJ1-5	-	few	16	CASSLWAGTSNQPQHF	TGTGCCAGCAGTTTATGGGCAGGGACTAGCAATCAGCCCCAGCATTTT
TRBV20-1	TRBJ1-2	-	-	11	CSAIERYGYTF	TGCAGTGCGATCGAACGGTATGGCTACACCTTC
TRBV6-5	TRBJ2-7	-	-	14	CASSLGQIPYEQYF	TGTGCCAGCAGTTTGGGTCAGATCCCCTACGAGCAGTACTTC
TRBV9	TRBJ2-3	TRBD1	-	16	CASSVHRGQSLDTQYF	TGTGCCAGCAGCGTCCACAGGGGCCAGTCCCTTGATACGCAGTATTTT
TRBV7-2	TRBJ2-7	-	many	14	CASSSQRPAYEQYF	TGTGCCAGCAGCTCCCAGCGGCCTGCCTACGAGCAGTACTTC
TRBV7-3	TRBJ1-6	-	-	15	CASQTGDSYNSPLHF	TGTGCCAGCCAAACCGGAGACTCCTATAATTCACCCCTCCACTTT